The T cell receptor beta chain under discussion was sequenced for a study of blood T cell repertoires in COVID-19. Turning to the study itself: Researchers got acute and convalescent COVID-19 samples from the United States, Italy and Spain.

The ends were cut back, 5 bases at V and 7 bases at J, with 15 bases in the middle. The germline V gene encodes CDR1 ENHRY and CDR2 SYGVKD. The CDR3 length is 14 residues. Enrollment of patients from Seattle took place during active infection, with longitudinal follow-up. The assay was immunoSEQ multiplex PCR, and TCRdb's table has in-frame clones only and misses some. The sample carries 150,000 to 200,000 clones, about 85% recorded once. The V and J genes are TRBV10-3 and TRBJ2-1; possibly TRBD2 for D (6 bases). Sequenced: peripheral blood. This TCR was recovered from a person aged 65 to 85 with COVID-19, enrolled during active disease. Here the CDR3 reads CAISFRQEGNEQFF. The DNA for the CDR3 is TGTGCCATCAGTTTCAGGCAGGAGGGAAATGAGCAGTTCTTC.